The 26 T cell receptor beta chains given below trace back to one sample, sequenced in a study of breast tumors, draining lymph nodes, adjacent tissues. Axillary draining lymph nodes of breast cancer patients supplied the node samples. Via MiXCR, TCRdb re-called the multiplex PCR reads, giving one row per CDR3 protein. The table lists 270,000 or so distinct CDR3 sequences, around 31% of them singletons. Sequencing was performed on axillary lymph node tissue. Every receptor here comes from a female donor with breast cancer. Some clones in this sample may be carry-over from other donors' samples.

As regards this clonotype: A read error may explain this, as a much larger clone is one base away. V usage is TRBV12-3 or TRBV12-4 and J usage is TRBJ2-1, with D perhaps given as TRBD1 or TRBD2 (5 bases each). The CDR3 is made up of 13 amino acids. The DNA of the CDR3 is TGTGCGACCGGGGCAGGGATCTACAATGAGCAGTTCTTC. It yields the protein CATGAGIYNEQFF.

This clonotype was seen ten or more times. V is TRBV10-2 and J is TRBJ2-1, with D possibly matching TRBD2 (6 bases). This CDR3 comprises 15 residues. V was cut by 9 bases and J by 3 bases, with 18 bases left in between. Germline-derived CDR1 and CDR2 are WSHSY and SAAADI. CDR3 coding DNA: TGCGCCAGGGGGGGTCGGGCGGAGGACTACAATGAGCAGTTCTTC. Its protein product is CARGGRAEDYNEQFF.

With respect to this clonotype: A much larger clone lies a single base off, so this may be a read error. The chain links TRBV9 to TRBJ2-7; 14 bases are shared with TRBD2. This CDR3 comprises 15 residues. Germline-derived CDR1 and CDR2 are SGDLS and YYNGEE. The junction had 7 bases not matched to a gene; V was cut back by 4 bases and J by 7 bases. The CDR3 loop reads CASSLGTSGRAEQYF. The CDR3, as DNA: TGTGCCAGCAGCTTAGGGACTAGCGGGAGAGCTGAGCAGTACTTC.

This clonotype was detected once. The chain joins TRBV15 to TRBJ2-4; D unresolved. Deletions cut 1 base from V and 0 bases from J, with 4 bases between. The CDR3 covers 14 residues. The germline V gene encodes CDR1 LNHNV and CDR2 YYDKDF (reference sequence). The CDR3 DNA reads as TGTGCCACCAGCAGAGGTGTAGCCAAAAACATTCAGTACTTC. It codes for CATSRGVAKNIQYF.

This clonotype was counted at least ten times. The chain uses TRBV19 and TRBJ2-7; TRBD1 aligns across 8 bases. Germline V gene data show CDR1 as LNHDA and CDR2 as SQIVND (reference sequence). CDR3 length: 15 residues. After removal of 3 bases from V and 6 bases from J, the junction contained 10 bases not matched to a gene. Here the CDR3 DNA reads TGTGCCAGTAGTATGGACGGACAGGGAGGTGGCGAGCAGTACTTC. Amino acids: CASSMDGQGGGEQYF.

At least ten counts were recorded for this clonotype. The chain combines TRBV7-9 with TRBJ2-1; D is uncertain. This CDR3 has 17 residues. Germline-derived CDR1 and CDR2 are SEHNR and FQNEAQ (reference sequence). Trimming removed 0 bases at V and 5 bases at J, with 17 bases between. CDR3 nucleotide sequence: TGTGCCAGCAGCTTAGCAGTCAGGACGTACCAAGACAATGAGCAGTTCTTC. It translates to CASSLAVRTYQDNEQFF.

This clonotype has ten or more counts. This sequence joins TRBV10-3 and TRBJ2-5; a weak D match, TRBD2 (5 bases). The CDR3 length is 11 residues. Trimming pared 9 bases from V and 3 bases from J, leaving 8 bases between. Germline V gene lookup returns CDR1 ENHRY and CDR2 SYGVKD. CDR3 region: CAIGLEETQYF. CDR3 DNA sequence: TGTGCCATTGGACTGGAAGAGACCCAGTACTTC.

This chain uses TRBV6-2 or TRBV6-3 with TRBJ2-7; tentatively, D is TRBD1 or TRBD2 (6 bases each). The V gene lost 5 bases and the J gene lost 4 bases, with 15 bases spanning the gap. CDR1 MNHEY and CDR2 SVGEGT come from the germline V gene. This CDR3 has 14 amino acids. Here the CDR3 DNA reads TGTGCCAGCAGTCACCGGAGGGGGACTTACGAGCAGTACTTC. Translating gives CASSHRRGTYEQYF.

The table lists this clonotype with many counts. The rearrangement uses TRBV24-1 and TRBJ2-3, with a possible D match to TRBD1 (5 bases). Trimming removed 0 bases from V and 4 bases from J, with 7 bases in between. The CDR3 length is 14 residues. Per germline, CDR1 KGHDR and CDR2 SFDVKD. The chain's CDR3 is CATSDLQGPDTQYF. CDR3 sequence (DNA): TGTGCCACCAGTGATTTGCAGGGTCCAGATACGCAGTATTTT.

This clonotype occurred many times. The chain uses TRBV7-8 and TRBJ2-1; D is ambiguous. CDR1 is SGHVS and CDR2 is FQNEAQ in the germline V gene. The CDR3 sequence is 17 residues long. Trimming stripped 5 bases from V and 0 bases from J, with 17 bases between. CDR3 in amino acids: CASSPFLRSSSYNEQFF. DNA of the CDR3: TGTGCCAGCAGCCCCTTTTTGCGGAGCTCCTCCTACAATGAGCAGTTCTTC.

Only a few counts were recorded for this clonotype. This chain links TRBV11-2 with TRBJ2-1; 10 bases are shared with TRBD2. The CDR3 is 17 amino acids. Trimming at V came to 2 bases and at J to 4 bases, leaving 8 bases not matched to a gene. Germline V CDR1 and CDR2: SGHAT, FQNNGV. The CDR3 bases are TGTGCCAGCAGCTTAAGGAGCGGGAGGGCCGGATACAATGAGCAGTTCTTC. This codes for CASSLRSGRAGYNEQFF.

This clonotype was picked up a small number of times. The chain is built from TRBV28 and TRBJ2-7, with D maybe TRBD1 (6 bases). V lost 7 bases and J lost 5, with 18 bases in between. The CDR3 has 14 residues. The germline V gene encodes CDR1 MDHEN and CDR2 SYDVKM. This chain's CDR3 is CASTTQGSSHEQYF. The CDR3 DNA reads TGTGCCAGCACCACACAGGGATCGTCTCACGAGCAGTACTTC.

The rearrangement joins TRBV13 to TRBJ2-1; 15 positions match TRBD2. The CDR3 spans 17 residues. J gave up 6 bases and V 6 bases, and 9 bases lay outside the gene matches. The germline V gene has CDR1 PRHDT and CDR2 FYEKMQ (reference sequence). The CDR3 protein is CASSYGTSGRRGNEQFF. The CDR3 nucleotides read TGTGCCAGCAGTTACGGGACTAGCGGGAGGAGGGGCAATGAGCAGTTCTTC.

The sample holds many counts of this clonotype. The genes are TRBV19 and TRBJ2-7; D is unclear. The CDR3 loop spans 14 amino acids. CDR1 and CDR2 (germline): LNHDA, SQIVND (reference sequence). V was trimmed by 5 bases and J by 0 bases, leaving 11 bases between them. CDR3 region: CASSSHRSSYEQYF. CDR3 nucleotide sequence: TGTGCCAGTAGTTCTCACCGGAGCTCCTACGAGCAGTACTTC.

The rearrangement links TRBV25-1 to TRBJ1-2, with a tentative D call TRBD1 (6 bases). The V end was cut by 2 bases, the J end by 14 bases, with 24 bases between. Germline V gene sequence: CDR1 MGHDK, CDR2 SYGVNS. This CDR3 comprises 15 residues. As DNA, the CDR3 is TGTGCCAGCAGTGAAGGAACCGATGGGGGGCGAGGCTGTACCTTC. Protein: CASSEGTDGGRGCTF.

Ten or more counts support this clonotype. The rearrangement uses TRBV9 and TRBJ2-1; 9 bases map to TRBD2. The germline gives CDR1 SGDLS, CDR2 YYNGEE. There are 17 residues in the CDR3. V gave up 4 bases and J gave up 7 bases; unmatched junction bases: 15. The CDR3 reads CASSPRLMVAGENEQFF. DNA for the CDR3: TGTGCCAGCAGCCCCCGTTTAATGGTAGCGGGAGAAAATGAGCAGTTCTTC.

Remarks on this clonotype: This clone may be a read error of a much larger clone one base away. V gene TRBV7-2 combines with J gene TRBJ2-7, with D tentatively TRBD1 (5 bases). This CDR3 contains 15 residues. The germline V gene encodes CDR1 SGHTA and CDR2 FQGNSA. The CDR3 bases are TGTGCCAGCGGCTTAGATCGCGGACAATCCTACGAGCAGTACTTC. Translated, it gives CASGLDRGQSYEQYF. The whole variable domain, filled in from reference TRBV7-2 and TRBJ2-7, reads GAGVSQSPSNKVTEKGKDVELRCDPISGHTALYWYRQSLGQGLEFLIYFQGNSAPDKSGLPSDRFSAERTGGSVSTLTIQRTQQEDSAVYLCASGLDRGQSYEQYFGPGTRLTVT.

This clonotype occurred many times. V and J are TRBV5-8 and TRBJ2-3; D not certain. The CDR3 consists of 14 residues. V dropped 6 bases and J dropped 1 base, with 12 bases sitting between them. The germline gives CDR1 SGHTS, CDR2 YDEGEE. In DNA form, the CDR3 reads TGTGCCAGCACACGCCGGTCGGGCACAGATACGCAGTATTTT. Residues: CASTRRSGTDTQYF.

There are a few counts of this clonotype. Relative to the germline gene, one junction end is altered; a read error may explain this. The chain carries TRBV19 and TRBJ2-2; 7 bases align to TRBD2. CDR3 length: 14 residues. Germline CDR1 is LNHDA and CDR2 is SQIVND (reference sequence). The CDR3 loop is CAGSGRGDTGELFF. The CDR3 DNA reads TGTGCCGGTAGTGGGAGGGGCGACACCGGGGAGCTGTTTTTT.

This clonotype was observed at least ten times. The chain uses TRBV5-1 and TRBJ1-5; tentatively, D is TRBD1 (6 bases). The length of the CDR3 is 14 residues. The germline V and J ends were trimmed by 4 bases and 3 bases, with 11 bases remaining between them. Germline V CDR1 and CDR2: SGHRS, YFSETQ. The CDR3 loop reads CASSTGQPNQPQHF. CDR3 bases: TGCGCCAGCAGCACAGGGCAACCCAATCAGCCCCAGCATTTT.

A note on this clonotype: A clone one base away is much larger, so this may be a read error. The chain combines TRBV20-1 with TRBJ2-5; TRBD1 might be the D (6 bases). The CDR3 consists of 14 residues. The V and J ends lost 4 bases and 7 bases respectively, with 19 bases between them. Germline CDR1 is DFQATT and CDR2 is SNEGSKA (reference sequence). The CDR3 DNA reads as TGCAGTGCTATCTCCGGGACATTCGAAGCGACCCAGTACTTC. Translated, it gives CSAISGTFEATQYF.

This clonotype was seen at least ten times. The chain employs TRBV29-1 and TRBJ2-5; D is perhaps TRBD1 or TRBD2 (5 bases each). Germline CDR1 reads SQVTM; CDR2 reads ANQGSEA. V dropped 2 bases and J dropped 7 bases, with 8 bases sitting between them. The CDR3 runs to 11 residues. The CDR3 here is CSVETGGTQYF. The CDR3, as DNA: TGCAGCGTTGAAACAGGAGGGACCCAGTACTTC.

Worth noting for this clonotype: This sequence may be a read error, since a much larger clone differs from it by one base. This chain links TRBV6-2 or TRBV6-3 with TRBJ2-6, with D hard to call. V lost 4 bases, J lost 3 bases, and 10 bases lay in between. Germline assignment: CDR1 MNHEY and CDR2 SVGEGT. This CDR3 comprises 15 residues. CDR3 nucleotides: TGTGCCAGCAGTTCCTCATCTGGTGGGGCCAACGTCCTGACTTTC. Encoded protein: CASSSSSGGANVLTF.

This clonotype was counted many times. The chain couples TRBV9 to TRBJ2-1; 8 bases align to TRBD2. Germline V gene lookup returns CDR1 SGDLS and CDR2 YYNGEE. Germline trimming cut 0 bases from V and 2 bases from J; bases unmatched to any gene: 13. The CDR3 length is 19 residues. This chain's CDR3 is CASSVEGLVGSDPYNEQFF. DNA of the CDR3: TGTGCCAGCAGCGTAGAGGGACTAGTGGGGTCGGACCCCTACAATGAGCAGTTCTTC.

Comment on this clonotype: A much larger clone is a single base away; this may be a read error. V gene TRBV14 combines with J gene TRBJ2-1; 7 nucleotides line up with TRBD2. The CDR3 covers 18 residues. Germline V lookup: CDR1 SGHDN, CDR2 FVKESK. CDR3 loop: CASSPYTAGVRSYNEQLF. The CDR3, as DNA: TGTGCCAGCAGCCCCTATACGGCGGGAGTAAGGTCCTACAATGAGCAGCTCTTC.

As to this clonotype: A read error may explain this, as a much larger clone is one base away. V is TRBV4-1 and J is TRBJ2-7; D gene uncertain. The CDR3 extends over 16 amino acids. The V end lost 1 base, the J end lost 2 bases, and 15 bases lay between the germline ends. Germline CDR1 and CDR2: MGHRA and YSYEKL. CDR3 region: CASSQVIDPGPYEQYF. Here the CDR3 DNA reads TGCGCCAGCAGCCAAGTCATCGACCCCGGGCCCTACGAGCAGTACTTC.